The next 5 T cell receptor beta chains were all read from a single sample in a study of shared clonotypes between healthy human individuals. Produced via immunoSEQ multiplex PCR; TCRdb's table is partial and in-frame only. The data hold 2 million to 2.5 million clones, with roughly 93% observed a single time. Sequencing was carried out using naive CD4+ T cells from PBMCs. Noted subset: CD45RA+ positively selected. Every receptor here comes from a man younger than 35 in good health. Some clones in this sample may be carry-over from other donors' samples.

In the case of this clone: A junction boundary mismatches the germline segment, possibly from a read error. V is TRBV7-2 and J is TRBJ1-1; 8 positions agree with TRBD1. This CDR3 comprises 16 residues. Germline CDR1 SGHTA, CDR2 FQGNSA. The CDR3 region is CASSLGARGPNAEAFF. The CDR3, as DNA: TGTGCCAGCAGCTTAGGGGCCAGGGGGCCGAACGCTGAAGCTTTCTTT.

The chain combines TRBV6-5 with TRBJ2-3; TRBD2 might be the D (6 bases). Germline-derived CDR1 and CDR2 are MNHEY and SVGAGI. This CDR3 is 15 amino acids long. V was trimmed by 6 bases and J by 6 bases, leaving 19 bases between them. CDR3 nucleotide sequence: TGTGCCAGCAGCCACTACCGGGACTTCAGTGATACGCAGTATTTT. It is translated as CASSHYRDFSDTQYF.

The V gene is TRBV7-9, the J gene TRBJ2-2; D is ambiguous. Trimming removed 5 bases at V and 9 bases at J, with 13 bases between. The CDR3 has 13 amino acids. The germline CDR1 and CDR2 sequences are SEHNR and FQNEAQ (reference sequence). The CDR3 spells CASSMTDPRELFF. CDR3 nucleotides: TGTGCCAGCAGCATGACGGACCCCCGGGAGCTGTTTTTT.

This chain joins TRBV10-1 and TRBJ2-7, with 9 bases matching TRBD1. Germline-derived CDR1 and CDR2 are WNHNN and SYGVQD (reference sequence). The CDR3 sequence is 14 residues long. J was trimmed by 3 bases and V by 3 bases; bases with no gene match: 3. The CDR3 is CASSDDRGSYEQYF. The CDR3, as DNA: TGCGCCAGCAGTGATGACAGGGGGAGCTACGAGCAGTACTTC.

This chain joins TRBV5-6 and TRBJ2-5; TRBD1 matches at 8 bases. Germline V gene sequence: CDR1 SGHDT, CDR2 YYEEEE. After removal of 3 bases from V and 2 bases from J, the junction contained 15 bases not matched to a gene. The CDR3 covers 18 residues. CDR3 sequence (DNA): TGTGCCAGCAGCTCGGACAGGGACTTTTATATCTCGCAAGAGACCCAGTACTTC. The encoded protein is CASSSDRDFYISQETQYF.